This T cell receptor beta chain appears in the sequencing data of a study of T-cell reconstitution after alpha-beta-depleted transplantation in children. Study-level results: Reportedly, only several hundred clones from non-depleted graft cells drove alpha-beta T-cell counts at about two months. T-cell numbers and diversity one year post-transplant derived largely from freshly generated T cells. In some patients, recipient T cells and intrathymic progenitors surviving conditioning explained high day-60 diversity.

Unique molecular identifiers were built into the TCRbeta library. A single record per CDR3 protein comes from TCRdb applying MiXCR to the PCR reads. The data show a few hundred thousand distinct CDR3 sequences, 25% to 30% seen once. This clonotype was counted a few times. The target antigen is unknown. This sample comprised PBMCs, obtained before TCRalphabeta/CD19-depleted stem cell transplant. This clonotype was obtained from a boy under three years old with Wiskott-Aldrich syndrome, due to receive a stem cell transplant.

The CDR3 bases are TGCGCCAGCAGCTTGGTGCCAGAGCCGGGCGAGCAGTACTTC. Translation: CASSLVPEPGEQYF. V and J are TRBV5-1 and TRBJ2-7; D call uncertain. V lost 0 bases, J lost 6 bases, and 13 bases lay in between. The length of the CDR3 is 14 residues. CDR1 and CDR2 from the germline V gene are SGHRS and YFSETQ.